Listed below are T cell receptor beta chains from one sample, sequenced in a study of OX40 agonist ivuxolimab in advanced cancers. Sequenced by immunoSEQ multiplex PCR; TCRdb stores in-frame clones only, minus some. The sample yields about 55,000 clones, 88% seen once. Sequencing used CD4+ or CD8+ T cells sorted from blood, obtained in a trial of the OX40 agonist ivuxolimab. The receptors were gathered from an adult with an advanced solid tumor such as melanoma, head and neck, liver or kidney cancer. Both conserved end residues are part of each CDR3. Each record gives: CDR3 protein, V gene, J gene.

CDR3 protein: CASLWQGTYEQYF
V gene: TRBV28
J gene: TRBJ2-7

CDR3 protein: CASSPEGSHEQFF
V gene: TRBV19
J gene: TRBJ2-1

CDR3 protein: CASSYTGTSGSGELFF
V gene: TRBV5-1
J gene: TRBJ2-2

CDR3 protein: CASSRGQAEARETQYF
V gene: TRBV7-9
J gene: TRBJ2-5

CDR3 protein: CSATKRDREDF
V gene: TRBV20-1
J gene: TRBJ2-7

CDR3 protein: CASSPPGQGGQPQHF
V gene: TRBV18
J gene: TRBJ1-5

CDR3 protein: CASSFHRDYGYTF
V gene: TRBV5-6
J gene: TRBJ1-2

CDR3 protein: CASSPGQSSNYGYTF
V gene: TRBV7-9
J gene: TRBJ1-2

CDR3 protein: CASSLARQGNYGYTF
V gene: TRBV28
J gene: TRBJ1-2

CDR3 protein: CASSREQSPARQYF
V gene: TRBV28
J gene: TRBJ2-7

CDR3 protein: CASSQRGNTDTQYF
V gene: TRBV7-3
J gene: TRBJ2-3

CDR3 protein: CAWKGQGAPGNEKLFF
V gene: TRBV30
J gene: TRBJ1-4

CDR3 protein: CASTPTSGVSYEQYF
V gene: TRBV19
J gene: TRBJ2-7

CDR3 protein: CASSLGGSRTDTQYF
V gene: TRBV11-3
J gene: TRBJ2-3

CDR3 protein: CASSPPGLAEAKNIQYF
V gene: TRBV11-2
J gene: TRBJ2-4

CDR3 protein: CASSGTGNYGYTF
V gene: TRBV6-1
J gene: TRBJ1-2

CDR3 protein: CASSLVAGLAGTGKAEAFF
V gene: TRBV5-4
J gene: TRBJ1-1

CDR3 protein: CATSRGYGRTGELFF
V gene: TRBV15
J gene: TRBJ2-2

CDR3 protein: CASSGRQGAQETQYF
V gene: TRBV25-1
J gene: TRBJ2-5

CDR3 protein: CASSLENPAEAFF
V gene: TRBV7-9
J gene: TRBJ1-1

CDR3 protein: CASTRQGEKLFF
V gene: TRBV2
J gene: TRBJ1-4

CDR3 protein: CASSPSQSANTEAFF
V gene: TRBV18
J gene: TRBJ1-1

CDR3 protein: CASSLGAFRGSYEQYF
V gene: TRBV5-4
J gene: TRBJ2-7

CDR3 protein: CSVGADIQYF
V gene: TRBV20-1
J gene: TRBJ2-4

CDR3 protein: CASSAGRGSNQPQHF
V gene: TRBV18
J gene: TRBJ1-5

CDR3 protein: CASSSHGPPDYGYTF
V gene: TRBV19
J gene: TRBJ1-2

CDR3 protein: CSVALSGRARTDTQYF
V gene: TRBV29-1
J gene: TRBJ2-3

CDR3 protein: CASSFTGADYGYTF
V gene: TRBV28
J gene: TRBJ1-2

CDR3 protein: CASTKEGATGNTIYF
V gene: TRBV2
J gene: TRBJ1-3

CDR3 protein: CASSSASSSTDTQYF
V gene: TRBV5-1
J gene: TRBJ2-3

CDR3 protein: CASSPGTSVNIQYF
V gene: TRBV7-9
J gene: TRBJ2-4

CDR3 protein: CASSTQPGTGELFF
V gene: TRBV7-3
J gene: TRBJ2-2

CDR3 protein: CASSPGGGGQETQYF
V gene: TRBV5-1
J gene: TRBJ2-5

CDR3 protein: CASTPSAVSGAVETQYF
V gene: TRBV7-8
J gene: TRBJ2-5

CDR3 protein: CASSPSSGTVTGELFF
V gene: TRBV18
J gene: TRBJ2-2

CDR3 protein: CASGLGDGGTQYF
V gene: TRBV2
J gene: TRBJ2-5

CDR3 protein: CASTMDGLAKNIQYF
V gene: TRBV2
J gene: TRBJ2-4